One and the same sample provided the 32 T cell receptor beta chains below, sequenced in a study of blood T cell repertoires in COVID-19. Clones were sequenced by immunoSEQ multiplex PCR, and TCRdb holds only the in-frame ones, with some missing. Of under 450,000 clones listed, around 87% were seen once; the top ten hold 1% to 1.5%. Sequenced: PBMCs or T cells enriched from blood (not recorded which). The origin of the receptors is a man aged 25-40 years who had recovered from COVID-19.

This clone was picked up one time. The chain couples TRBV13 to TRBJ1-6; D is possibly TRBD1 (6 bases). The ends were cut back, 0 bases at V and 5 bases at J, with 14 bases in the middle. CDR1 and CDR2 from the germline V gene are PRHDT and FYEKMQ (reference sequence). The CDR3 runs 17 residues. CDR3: CASSLGFRGADNSPLHF. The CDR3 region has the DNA TGTGCCAGCAGCTTAGGCTTCCGGGGGGCTGATAATTCACCCCTCCACTTT.

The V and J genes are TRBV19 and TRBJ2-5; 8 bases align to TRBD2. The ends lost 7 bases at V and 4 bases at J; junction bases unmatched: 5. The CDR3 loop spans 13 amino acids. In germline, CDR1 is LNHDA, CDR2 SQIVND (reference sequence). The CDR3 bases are TGTGCCAGTAATCCGGGGGGGCCAGAGACCCAGTACTTC. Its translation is CASNPGGPETQYF. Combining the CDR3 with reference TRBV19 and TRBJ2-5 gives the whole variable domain DGGITQSPKYLFRKEGQNVTLSCEQNLNHDAMYWYRQDPGQGLRLIYYSQIVNDFQKGDIAEGYSVSREKKESFPLTVTSAQKNPTAFYLCASNPGGPETQYFGPGTRLLVL.

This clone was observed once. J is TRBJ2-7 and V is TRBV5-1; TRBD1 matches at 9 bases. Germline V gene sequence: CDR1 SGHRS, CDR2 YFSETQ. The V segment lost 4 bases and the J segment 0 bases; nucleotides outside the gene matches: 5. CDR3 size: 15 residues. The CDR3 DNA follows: TGCGCCAGCAGCAGGGGACAGGGCAGCTCCTACGAGCAGTACTTC. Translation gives CASSRGQGSSYEQYF.

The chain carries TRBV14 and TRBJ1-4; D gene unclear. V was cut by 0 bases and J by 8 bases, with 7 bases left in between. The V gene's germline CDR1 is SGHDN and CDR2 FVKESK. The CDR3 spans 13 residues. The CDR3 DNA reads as TGTGCCAGCAGCCAAGACATCAGGGAAAAACTGTTTTTT. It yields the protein CASSQDIREKLFF.

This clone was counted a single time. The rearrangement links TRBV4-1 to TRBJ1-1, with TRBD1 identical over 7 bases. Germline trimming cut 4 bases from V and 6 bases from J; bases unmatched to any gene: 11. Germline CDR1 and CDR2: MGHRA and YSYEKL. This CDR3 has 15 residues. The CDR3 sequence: CASSLDRAPVAEAFF. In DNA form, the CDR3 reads TGCGCCAGCAGCCTAGACAGGGCCCCCGTCGCTGAAGCTTTCTTT.

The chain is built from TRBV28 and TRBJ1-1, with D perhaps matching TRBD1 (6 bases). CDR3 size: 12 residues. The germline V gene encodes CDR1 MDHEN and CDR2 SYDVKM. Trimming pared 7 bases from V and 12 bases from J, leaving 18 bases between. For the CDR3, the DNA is TGTGCCAGCACCCTAGGGCAGGGGTGGACTTTCTTT. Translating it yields CASTLGQGWTFF.

In DNA form, the CDR3 reads TGCAGCGTTGACGGTTTAGAGGGCTACACCTTC. It specifies CSVDGLEGYTF. V is TRBV29-1 and J is TRBJ1-2, with no clear D. The CDR3 covers 11 residues. Germline assignment: CDR1 SQVTM and CDR2 ANQGSEA. Trimming pared 3 bases from V and 8 bases from J, leaving 10 bases between.

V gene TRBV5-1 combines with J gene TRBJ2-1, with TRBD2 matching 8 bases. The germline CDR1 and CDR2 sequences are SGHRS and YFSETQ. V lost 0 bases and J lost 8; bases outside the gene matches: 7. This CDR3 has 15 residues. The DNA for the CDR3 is TGCGCCAGCAGCTTGGGGGGCGGGGGGCCGGATGAGCAGTTCTTC. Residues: CASSLGGGGPDEQFF.

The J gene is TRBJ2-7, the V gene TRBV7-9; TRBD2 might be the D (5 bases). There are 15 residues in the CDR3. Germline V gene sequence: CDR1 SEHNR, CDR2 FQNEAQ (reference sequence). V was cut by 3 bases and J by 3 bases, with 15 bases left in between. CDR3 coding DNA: TGTGCCAGCAGCTTTGGAGGTCTAGACTACTACGAGCAGTACTTC. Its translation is CASSFGGLDYYEQYF.

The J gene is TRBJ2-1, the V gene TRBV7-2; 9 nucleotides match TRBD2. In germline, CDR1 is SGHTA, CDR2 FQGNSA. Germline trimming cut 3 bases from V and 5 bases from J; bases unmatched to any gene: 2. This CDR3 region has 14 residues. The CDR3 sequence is CASSLRLADNEQFF. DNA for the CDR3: TGTGCCAGCAGCTTGAGACTAGCGGACAATGAGCAGTTCTTC.

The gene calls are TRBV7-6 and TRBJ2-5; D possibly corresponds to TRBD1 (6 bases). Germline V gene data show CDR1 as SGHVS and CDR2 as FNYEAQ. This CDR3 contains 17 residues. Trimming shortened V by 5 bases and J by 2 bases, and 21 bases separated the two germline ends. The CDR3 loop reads CASSNETPGTTQETQYF. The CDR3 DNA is TGTGCCAGCAGCAACGAGACCCCCGGGACAACACAAGAGACCCAGTACTTC.

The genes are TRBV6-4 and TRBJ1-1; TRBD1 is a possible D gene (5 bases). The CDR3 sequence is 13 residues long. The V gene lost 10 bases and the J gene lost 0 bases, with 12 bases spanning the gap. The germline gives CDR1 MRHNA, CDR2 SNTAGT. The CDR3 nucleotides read TGTGCCACTCGACAGACTCTGAACACTGAAGCTTTCTTT. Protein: CATRQTLNTEAFF.

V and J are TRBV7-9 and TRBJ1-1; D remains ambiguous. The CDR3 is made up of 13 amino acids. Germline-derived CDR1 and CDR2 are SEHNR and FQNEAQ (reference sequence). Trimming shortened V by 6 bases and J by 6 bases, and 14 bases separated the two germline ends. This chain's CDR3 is CASRRSGSPEAFF. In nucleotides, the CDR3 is TGTGCCAGCAGACGATCGGGGAGCCCTGAAGCTTTCTTT. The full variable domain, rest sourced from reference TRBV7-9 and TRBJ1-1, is DTGVSQNPRHKITKRGQNVTFRCDPISEHNRLYWYRQTLGQGPEFLTYFQNEAQLEKSRLLSDRFSAERPKGSFSTLEIQRTEQGDSAMYLCASRRSGSPEAFFGQGTRLTVV.

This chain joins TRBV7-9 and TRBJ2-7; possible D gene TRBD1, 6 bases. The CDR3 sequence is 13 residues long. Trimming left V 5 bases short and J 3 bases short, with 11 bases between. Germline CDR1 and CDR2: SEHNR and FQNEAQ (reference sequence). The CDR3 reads CASSDDRSYEQYF. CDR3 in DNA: TGTGCCAGCAGCGATGACAGGAGCTACGAGCAGTACTTC.

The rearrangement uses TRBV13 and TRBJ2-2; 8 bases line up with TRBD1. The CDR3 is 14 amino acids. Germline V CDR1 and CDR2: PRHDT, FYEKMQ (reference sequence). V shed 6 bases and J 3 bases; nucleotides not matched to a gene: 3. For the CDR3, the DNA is TGTGCCAGCAGAGAGACAGGGGACACCGGGGAGCTGTTTTTT. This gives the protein CASRETGDTGELFF.

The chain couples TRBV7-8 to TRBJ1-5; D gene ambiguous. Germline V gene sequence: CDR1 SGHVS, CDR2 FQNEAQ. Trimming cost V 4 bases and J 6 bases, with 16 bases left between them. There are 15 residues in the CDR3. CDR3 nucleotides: TGTGCCAGCAGCTCCCGCCGAGATTTGAGTCAGCCCCAGCATTTT. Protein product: CASSSRRDLSQPQHF.

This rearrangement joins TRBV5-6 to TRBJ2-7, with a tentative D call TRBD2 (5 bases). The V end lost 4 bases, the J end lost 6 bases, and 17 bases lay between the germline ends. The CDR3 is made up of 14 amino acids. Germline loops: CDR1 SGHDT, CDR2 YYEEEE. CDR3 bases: TGTGCCAGCAGCATACCCGACTATAGCCCCGAGCAGTACTTC. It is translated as CASSIPDYSPEQYF.

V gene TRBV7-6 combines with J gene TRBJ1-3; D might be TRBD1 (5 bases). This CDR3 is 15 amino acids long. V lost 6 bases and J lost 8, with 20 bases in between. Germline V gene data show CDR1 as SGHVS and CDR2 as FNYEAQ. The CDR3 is CASRSQEGPSHTIYF. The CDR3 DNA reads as TGTGCCAGCAGGTCCCAGGAGGGGCCAAGTCACACCATATATTTT.

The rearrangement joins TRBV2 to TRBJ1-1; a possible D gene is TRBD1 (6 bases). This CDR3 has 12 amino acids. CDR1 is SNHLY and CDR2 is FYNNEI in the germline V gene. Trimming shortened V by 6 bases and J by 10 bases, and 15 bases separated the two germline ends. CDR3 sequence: CASSVNRVIAFF. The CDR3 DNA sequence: TGTGCCAGCAGCGTAAACAGGGTCATAGCTTTCTTT.

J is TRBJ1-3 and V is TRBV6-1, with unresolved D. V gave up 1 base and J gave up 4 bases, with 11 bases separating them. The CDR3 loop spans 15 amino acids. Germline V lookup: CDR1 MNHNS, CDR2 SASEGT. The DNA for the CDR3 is TGTGCCAGCAGTGAAGTCGGGGTATCCGGAAACACCATATATTTT. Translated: CASSEVGVSGNTIYF.

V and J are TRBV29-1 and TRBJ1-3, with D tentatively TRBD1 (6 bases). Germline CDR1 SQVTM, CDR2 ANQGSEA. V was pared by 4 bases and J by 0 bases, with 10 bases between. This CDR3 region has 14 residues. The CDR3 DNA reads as TGCAGCGTTGCACAGGGATACTCTGGAAACACCATATATTTT. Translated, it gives CSVAQGYSGNTIYF.

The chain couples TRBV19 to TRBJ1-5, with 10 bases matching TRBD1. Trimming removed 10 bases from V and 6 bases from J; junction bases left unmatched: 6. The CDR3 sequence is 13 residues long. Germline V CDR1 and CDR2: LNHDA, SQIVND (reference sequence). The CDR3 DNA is TGTGCCACGGGACAGGGGAAGGGTCAGCCCCAGCATTTT. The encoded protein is CATGQGKGQPQHF. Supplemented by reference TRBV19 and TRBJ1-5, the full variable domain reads DGGITQSPKYLFRKEGQNVTLSCEQNLNHDAMYWYRQDPGQGLRLIYYSQIVNDFQKGDIAEGYSVSREKKESFPLTVTSAQKNPTAFYLCATGQGKGQPQHFGDGTRLSIL.

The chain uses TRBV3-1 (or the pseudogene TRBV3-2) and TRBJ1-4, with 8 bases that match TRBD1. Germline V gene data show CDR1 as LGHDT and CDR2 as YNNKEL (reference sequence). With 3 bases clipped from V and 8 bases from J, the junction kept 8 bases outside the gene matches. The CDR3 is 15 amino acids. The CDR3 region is CASSQAGTGWEKLFF. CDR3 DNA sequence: TGTGCCAGCAGCCAGGCCGGGACAGGTTGGGAAAAACTGTTTTTT.

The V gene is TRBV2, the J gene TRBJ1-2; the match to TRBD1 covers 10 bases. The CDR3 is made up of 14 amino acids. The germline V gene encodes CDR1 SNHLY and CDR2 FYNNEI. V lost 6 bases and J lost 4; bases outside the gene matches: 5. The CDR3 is CASSEGTGAYGYTF. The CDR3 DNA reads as TGTGCCAGCAGCGAGGGGACAGGGGCCTATGGCTACACCTTC.

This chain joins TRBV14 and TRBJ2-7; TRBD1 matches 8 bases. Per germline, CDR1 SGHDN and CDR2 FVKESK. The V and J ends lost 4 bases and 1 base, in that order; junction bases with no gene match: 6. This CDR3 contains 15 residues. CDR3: CASSPRQGRSYEQYF. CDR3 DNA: TGTGCCAGCAGCCCCCGACAGGGGCGATCCTACGAGCAGTACTTC.

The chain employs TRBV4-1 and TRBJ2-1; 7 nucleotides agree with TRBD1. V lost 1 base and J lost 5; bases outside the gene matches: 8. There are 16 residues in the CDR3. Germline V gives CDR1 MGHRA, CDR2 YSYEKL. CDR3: CASSQGGRGYDNEQFF. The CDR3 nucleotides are TGCGCCAGCAGCCAAGGCGGCAGGGGGTACGACAATGAGCAGTTCTTC.

The CDR3 coding sequence is TGTGCCTGTCCCGGCGGGAGAAGCCGTACTTTGAACACTGAAGCTTTCTTT. It translates to CACPGGRSRTLNTEAFF. The rearrangement joins TRBV30 to TRBJ1-1; D unresolved. V lost 6 bases to trimming and J lost 0 bases, with 23 bases between them. This CDR3 has 17 amino acids. The V gene's germline CDR1 is GTSNPN and CDR2 SVGIG (reference sequence).

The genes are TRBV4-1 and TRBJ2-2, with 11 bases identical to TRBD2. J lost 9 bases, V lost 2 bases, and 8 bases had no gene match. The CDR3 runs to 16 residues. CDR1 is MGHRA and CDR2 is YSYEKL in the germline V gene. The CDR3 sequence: CASSQLPGLAARELFF. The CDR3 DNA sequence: TGCGCCAGCAGCCAATTACCGGGACTAGCGGCCCGGGAGCTGTTTTTT.

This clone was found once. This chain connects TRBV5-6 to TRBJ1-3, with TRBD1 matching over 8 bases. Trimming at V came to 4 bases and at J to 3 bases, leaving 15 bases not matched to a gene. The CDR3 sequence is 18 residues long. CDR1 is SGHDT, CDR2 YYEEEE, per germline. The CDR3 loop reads CASSPATGVLGVGNTIYF. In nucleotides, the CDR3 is TGTGCCAGCAGCCCCGCGACAGGGGTGCTCGGAGTTGGAAACACCATATATTTT.

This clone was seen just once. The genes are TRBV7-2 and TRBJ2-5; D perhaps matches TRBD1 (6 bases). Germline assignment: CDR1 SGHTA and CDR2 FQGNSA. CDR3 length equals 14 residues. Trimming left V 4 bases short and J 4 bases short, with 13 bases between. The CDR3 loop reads CASSSTWTVETQYF. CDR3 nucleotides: TGTGCCAGCAGCTCGACATGGACAGTAGAGACCCAGTACTTC.

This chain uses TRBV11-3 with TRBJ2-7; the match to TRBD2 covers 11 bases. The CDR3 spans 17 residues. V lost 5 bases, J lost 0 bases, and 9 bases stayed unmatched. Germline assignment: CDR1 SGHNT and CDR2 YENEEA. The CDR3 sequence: CASSPGATSGGSYEQYF. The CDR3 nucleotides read TGTGCCAGCAGCCCAGGGGCCACTAGCGGGGGCTCCTACGAGCAGTACTTC.

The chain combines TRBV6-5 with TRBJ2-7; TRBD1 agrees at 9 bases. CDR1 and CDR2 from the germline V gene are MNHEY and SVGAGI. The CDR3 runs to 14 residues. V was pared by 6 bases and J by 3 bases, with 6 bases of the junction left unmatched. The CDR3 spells CASRITGGYYEQYF. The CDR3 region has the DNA TGTGCCAGCAGGATTACAGGGGGCTACTACGAGCAGTACTTC.